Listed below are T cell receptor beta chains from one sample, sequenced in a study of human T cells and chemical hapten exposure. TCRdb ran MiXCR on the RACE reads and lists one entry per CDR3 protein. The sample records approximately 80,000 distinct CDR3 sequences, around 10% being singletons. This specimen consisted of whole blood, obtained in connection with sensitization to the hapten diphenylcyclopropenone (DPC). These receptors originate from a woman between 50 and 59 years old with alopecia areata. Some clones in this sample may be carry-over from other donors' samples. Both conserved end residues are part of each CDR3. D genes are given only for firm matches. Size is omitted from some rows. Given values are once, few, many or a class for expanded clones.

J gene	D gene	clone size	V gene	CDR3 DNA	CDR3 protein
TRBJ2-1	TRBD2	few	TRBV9	TGTGCCAGCAGCGGAACTAGCGGGAGTCTGGAGCAGTTCTTC	CASSGTSGSLEQFF
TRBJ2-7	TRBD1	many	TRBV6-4	TGTGCCAGCAACCTACAGGGGGTGGACGAGCAGTACTTC	CASNLQGVDEQYF
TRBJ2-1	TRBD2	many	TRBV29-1	TGCAGCTTTGGCCTAGCGGGGTTAAATGAGCAGTTCTTC	CSFGLAGLNEQFF
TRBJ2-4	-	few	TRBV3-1	TGTGCCAGCTCGACCCTTCTAGCCAAAAACATTCAGTACTTC	CASSTLLAKNIQYF
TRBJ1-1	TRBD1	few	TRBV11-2	TGTGCCAGCAGCTTACCACAGGGGATGAACACTGAAGCTTTCTTT	CASSLPQGMNTEAFF
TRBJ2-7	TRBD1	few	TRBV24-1	TGTGCCACCAGTGATTCGGGGACAGGGACTTCCTACGAGCAGTACTTC	CATSDSGTGTSYEQYF
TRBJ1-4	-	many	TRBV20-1	TGCAGTGCTAGAACTGGGGGCGCGAGGGCTAATGAAAAACTGTTTTTT	CSARTGGARANEKLFF
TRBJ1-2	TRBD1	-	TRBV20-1	TGCATTGGAGTGACAGGGGGGAACTATGGCTACACCTTC	CIGVTGGNYGYTF
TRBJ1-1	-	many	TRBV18	TGTGCCAGCTCACAACAGAATATGAACACTGAAGCTTTCTTT	CASSQQNMNTEAFF
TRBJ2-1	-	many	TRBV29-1	TGCAGCGTAGAACGAAGCTCCTACAATGAGCAGTTCTTC	CSVERSSYNEQFF
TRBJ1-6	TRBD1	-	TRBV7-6	TGTGCCAGCAGCCTACGACAGGGAAATAATTCACCCCTCCACTTT	CASSLRQGNNSPLHF
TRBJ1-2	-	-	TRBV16	TGTGCCAGCAGCCAGGGGGGGGCGAAAGGCTACACCTTC	CASSQGGAKGYTF
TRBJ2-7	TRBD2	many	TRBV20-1	TGCAGTGCTAGAGGAGCGGGAGAAGGGTCCTACGAGCAGTACTTC	CSARGAGEGSYEQYF
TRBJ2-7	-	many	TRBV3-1	TGTGCCAGCAGCCTGGACAGTCTCTCCTACGAGCAGTACTTC	CASSLDSLSYEQYF
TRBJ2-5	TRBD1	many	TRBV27	TGTGCCAGCAGTAACCGGGACAGGGGGCGCGGGAAAGAGACCCAGTACTTC	CASSNRDRGRGKETQYF
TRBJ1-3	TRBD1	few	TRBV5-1	TGCGCCAGCAGCTTGGCCGGCCAGGGGGGTTTTGGAAACACCATATATTTT	CASSLAGQGGFGNTIYF
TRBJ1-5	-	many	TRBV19	TGTGCCAGTAGTATTCTGGGAACTTATAGCAATCAGCCCCAGCATTTT	CASSILGTYSNQPQHF
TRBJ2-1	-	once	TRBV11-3	TGTGCCAGCAGCTTTACAGGGATAGGAGGAGGTCAGGATGAGCAGTTCTTC	CASSFTGIGGGQDEQFF
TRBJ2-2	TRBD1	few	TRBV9	TGTGCCAGCAGCGTAAACCCAGGGGGTTCCGCCGGGGAGCTGTTTTTT	CASSVNPGGSAGELFF
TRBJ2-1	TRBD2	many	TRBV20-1	TGCAGTGCTAGGACATACGGGCGGGAGCGAAATGAGCAGTTCTTC	CSARTYGRERNEQFF
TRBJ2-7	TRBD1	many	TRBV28	TGTGCCAGCAGTCCACTCGCGAGACAGGGGTCCTACGAGCAGTACTTC	CASSPLARQGSYEQYF
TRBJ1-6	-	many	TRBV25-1	TGTGCCAGCAGTGAAGGGGGATATAATTCACCCCTCCACTTT	CASSEGGYNSPLHF
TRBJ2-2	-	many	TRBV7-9	TGTGCCAGCAGCTTAACGGACACCGGGGAGCTGTTTTTT	CASSLTDTGELFF
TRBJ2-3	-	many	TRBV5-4	TGTGCCAGCAGCACCTCGCAGGTCACAGATACGCAGTATTTT	CASSTSQVTDTQYF
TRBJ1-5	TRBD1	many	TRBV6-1	TGTGCCAGCAGCAGGGACAGAAGTGGCAATCAGCCCCAGCATTTT	CASSRDRSGNQPQHF
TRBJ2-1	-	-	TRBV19	TGTGCCAGTAGTATAGATTCCGACTACAATGAGCAGTTCTTC	CASSIDSDYNEQFF
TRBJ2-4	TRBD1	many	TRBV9	TGTGCCAGCAGCTTCGAGACAGGGGCCAAAAACATTCAGTACTTC	CASSFETGAKNIQYF
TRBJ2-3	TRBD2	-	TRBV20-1	TGCAGTGCCCTGGTAGCGGGGGGGCTTTCAGATACGCAGTATTTT	CSALVAGGLSDTQYF
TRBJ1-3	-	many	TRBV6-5	TGTGCCAGCAGTTACTCGGATGAGGTGGGATACTCTGGAAACACCATATATTTT	CASSYSDEVGYSGNTIYF
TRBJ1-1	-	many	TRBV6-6	TGTGCCAGCAGTGTCCAGGGCAACACTGAAGCTTTCTTT	CASSVQGNTEAFF
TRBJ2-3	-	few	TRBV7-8	TGTGCCAGCAGCTTTTCCAGAGCGAACAGGGCAGATACGCAGTATTTT	CASSFSRANRADTQYF
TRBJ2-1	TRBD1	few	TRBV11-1	TGTGCCAGCAGCTTACGCCCCCGGACAGGGGGCTTGGATGAGCAGTTCTTC	CASSLRPRTGGLDEQFF
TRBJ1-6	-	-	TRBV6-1	TGTGCCAGCACCGGCCAGTTCGCTTCACCCCTCCACTTT	CASTGQFASPLHF
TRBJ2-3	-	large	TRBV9	TGTGCCAGCAGCGAGATCGAGGCATTCACAGATACGCAGTATTTT	CASSEIEAFTDTQYF
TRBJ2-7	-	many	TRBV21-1	TGTGCCAGCAGTCACCTCCCCCTCAGCTCCTACGAGCAGTACTTC	CASSHLPLSSYEQYF
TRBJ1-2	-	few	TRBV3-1	TGTGCCAGCAGCCAAGACCCCCTCTATGGCTACACCTTC	CASSQDPLYGYTF
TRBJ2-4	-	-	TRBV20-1	TGCAGTGCTAGGGCCGAGACTATTGGCAAAAACATTCAGTACTTC	CSARAETIGKNIQYF
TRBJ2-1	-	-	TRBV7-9	TGTGCCAGCAGCGTAGCGGCCTCTCACAATGAGCAGTTCTTC	CASSVAASHNEQFF
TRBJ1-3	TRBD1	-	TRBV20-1	TGCAGTGCTAGAGACCCGACAGGGGTTACTGGAAACACCATATATTTT	CSARDPTGVTGNTIYF
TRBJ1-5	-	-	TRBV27	TGTGCCAGCACACCTATCGGGCAGGGATTGAGCAATCAGCCCCAGCATTTT	CASTPIGQGLSNQPQHF
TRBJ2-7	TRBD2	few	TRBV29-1	TGCAGCGTTCCGGGACTAGCGGAGTACGAGCAGTACTTC	CSVPGLAEYEQYF
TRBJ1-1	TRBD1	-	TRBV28	TGTGCCAGCGGACTCGGGACAGCTTATATGAACACTGAAGCTTTCTTT	CASGLGTAYMNTEAFF
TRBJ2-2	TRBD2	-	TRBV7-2	TGTGCCAGCAGCTTAGTAGCGGGGAGCACCGGGGAGCTGTTTTTT	CASSLVAGSTGELFF
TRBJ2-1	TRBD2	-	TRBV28	TGTGCCAGCAGTTTTCGACTAGCGGGAACCCACTACAATGAGCAGTTCTTC	CASSFRLAGTHYNEQFF
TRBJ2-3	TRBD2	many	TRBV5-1	TGCGCCAGCAGGTCCGGCGGGGGAGCAGATACGCAGTATTTT	CASRSGGGADTQYF
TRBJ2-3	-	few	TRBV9	TGTGCCAGCAGCTACCTCTCCGGCGGCACAGATACGCAGTATTTT	CASSYLSGGTDTQYF
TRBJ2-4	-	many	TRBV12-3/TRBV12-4	TGTGCCAGCAGTACGGGAGTTTGGATTCAGTACTTC	CASSTGVWIQYF
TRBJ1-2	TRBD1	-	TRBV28	TGTGCCAGCAGTAGACAGGGCGGCCTATCCGGCTATGGCTACACCTTC	CASSRQGGLSGYGYTF
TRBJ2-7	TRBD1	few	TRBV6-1	TGTGCCAGCATCCAGTCGAGGACAGGGATGAACGAGCAGTACTTC	CASIQSRTGMNEQYF
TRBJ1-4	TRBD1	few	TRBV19	TGTGCCAGTAGTGCCCTCGGACAGGGCTTTGAAAAACTGTTTTTT	CASSALGQGFEKLFF
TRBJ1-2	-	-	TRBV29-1	TGCAGCGTCAAACAGGGCGCCTATGGCTACACCTTC	CSVKQGAYGYTF
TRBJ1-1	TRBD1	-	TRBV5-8	TGTGCCAGCAGAACAGGGGCCCCTGAAGCTTTCTTT	CASRTGAPEAFF
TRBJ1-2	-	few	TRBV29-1	TGCAGCGTTGAGGCAGGCTCTAACTATGGCTACACCTTC	CSVEAGSNYGYTF
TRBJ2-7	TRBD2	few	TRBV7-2	TGTGCCAGCAGCACCCGGACTAGCGGTTACTACGAGCAGTACTTC	CASSTRTSGYYEQYF
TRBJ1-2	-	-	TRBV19	TGTGCCAGTACTTTAACTGGGGTATTCGACTATGGCTACACCTTC	CASTLTGVFDYGYTF
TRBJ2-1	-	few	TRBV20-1	TGCAGTGCAACCGACTCATTACTAGACCCGAAGAGGTCCTACAATGAGCAGTTCTTC	CSATDSLLDPKRSYNEQFF
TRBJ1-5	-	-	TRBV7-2	TGTGCCAGCAGCTTAGTACCGCTTTCCCCGGATAGCAATCAGCCCCAGCATTTT	CASSLVPLSPDSNQPQHF